Following are 16 T cell receptor beta chains from one sample sequenced in a study of cytomegalovirus exposure and HLA in healthy donors. With 60 Vbeta and 13 Jbeta primers, the PCR was carried out. Some clones are missing from TCRdb's copy, which holds only in-frame ones; the method was immunoSEQ multiplex PCR. The sample's table shows about 160,000 clones. The sample consisted of PBMCs. The origin of the receptors is a man aged 25 to 45 in good health and CMV-seronegative.

The rearrangement joins TRBV7-6 to TRBJ1-2; no reliable D call. V was clipped by 5 bases and J by 8 bases, with 18 bases between them. The CDR3 is 14 amino acids. Germline V lookup: CDR1 SGHVS, CDR2 FNYEAQ. The CDR3 region is CASSPGRTLGGYTF. The DNA of the CDR3 is TGTGCCAGCAGCCCGGGGAGGACGCTAGGAGGCTACACCTTC.

The DNA of the CDR3 is TGTGCCAGCAGTTGGGCGGGAGGGACCTACGAGCAGTACTTC. Protein sequence: CASSWAGGTYEQYF. This chain links TRBV27 with TRBJ2-7; 9 positions match TRBD2. This CDR3 is 14 amino acids long. The ends lost 4 bases at V and 2 bases at J; junction bases unmatched: 3. Germline CDR1 and CDR2: MNHEY and SMNVEV (reference sequence).

The rearrangement uses TRBV5-4 and TRBJ2-3, with 10 bases identical to TRBD2. CDR3 length equals 15 residues. CDR1 and CDR2 (germline): SGHNT, YYREEE (reference sequence). J lost 1 base, V lost 9 bases, and 8 bases had no gene match. Written as DNA, the CDR3 is TGTGCCATACAATCCGGGACTAGCGGCACAGATACGCAGTATTTT. Its protein product is CAIQSGTSGTDTQYF.

The chain joins TRBV19 to TRBJ1-2, with D unresolved. In germline, CDR1 is LNHDA, CDR2 SQIVND (reference sequence). The CDR3 is 11 amino acids. V dropped 11 bases and J dropped 2 bases, with 9 bases sitting between them. The CDR3 here is CAQNTNYGYTF. The CDR3 nucleotides are TGTGCCCAAAACACCAACTATGGCTACACCTTC. Full variable domain (rest looked up from reference TRBV19 and TRBJ1-2): DGGITQSPKYLFRKEGQNVTLSCEQNLNHDAMYWYRQDPGQGLRLIYYSQIVNDFQKGDIAEGYSVSREKKESFPLTVTSAQKNPTAFYLCAQNTNYGYTFGSGTRLTVV.

The chain employs TRBV2 and TRBJ1-2; D may be TRBD1 (6 bases). With 3 bases removed from V and 5 bases from J, the gap between germline ends came to 16 bases. The CDR3 length is 15 residues. CDR1 and CDR2 (germline): SNHLY, FYNNEI. CDR3 in DNA: TGTGCCAGCAGTGATGGGCAAAAGGGGGGGTATGGCTACACCTTC. It yields the protein CASSDGQKGGYGYTF.

The chain recombines TRBV6-1 with TRBJ1-1; no clear D gene. The V gene's germline CDR1 is MNHNS and CDR2 SASEGT. This CDR3 contains 14 residues. V lost 4 bases to trimming and J lost 8 bases, with 17 bases between them. DNA for the CDR3: TGTGCCAGCAGTGGTGGAGCGTTATCCGTCGAAGCTTTCTTT. Its protein is CASSGGALSVEAFF.

The chain combines TRBV5-1 with TRBJ2-3; D gene uncertain. CDR3 length: 14 amino acids. CDR1 is SGHRS and CDR2 is YFSETQ in the germline V gene. Between the trimmed V and J ends, which lost 1 base and 2 bases, there was a span of 8 bases. The CDR3 sequence: CASSLIGSTDTQYF. The CDR3 region has the DNA TGCGCCAGCAGCTTGATCGGTTCCACAGATACGCAGTATTTT.

The chain has TRBV19 and TRBJ2-1; TRBD2 matches 8 bases. CDR3 length equals 15 residues. CDR1 is LNHDA, CDR2 SQIVND, per germline (reference sequence). The trim removed 7 bases at V and 6 bases at J, leaving 11 bases unmatched. The CDR3 nucleotides are TGTGCCAGTATGCCCTTTGGACTAGCACGCAATGAGCAGTTCTTC. It encodes CASMPFGLARNEQFF.

J is TRBJ2-1 and V is TRBV5-1; tentative D call: TRBD2 (5 bases). V was clipped by 4 bases and J by 0 bases, with 14 bases between them. Germline V gene lookup returns CDR1 SGHRS and CDR2 YFSETQ. CDR3 length equals 16 residues. The CDR3 reads CASSPPGSGSYNEQFF. In nucleotides, the CDR3 is TGCGCCAGCAGCCCGCCTGGGAGTGGCTCCTACAATGAGCAGTTCTTC.

J is TRBJ1-1 and V is TRBV5-1, with 7 positions matching TRBD1. This CDR3 contains 14 residues. Germline loops: CDR1 SGHRS, CDR2 YFSETQ. The J segment lost 4 bases and the V segment lost 4 bases, leaving 7 bases of the junction unmatched. This CDR3 is CASSPTGVGTEAFF. For the CDR3, the DNA is TGCGCCAGCAGCCCTACAGGGGTGGGCACTGAAGCTTTCTTT.

In DNA, the CDR3 is TGCGCCAGCAGCGGGGGAAGTTGGTACCAAGAGACCCAGTACTTC. Protein: CASSGGSWYQETQYF. This chain connects TRBV10-2 to TRBJ2-5, with TRBD2 as a possible D gene (6 bases). V dropped 6 bases and J dropped 0 bases, with 14 bases sitting between them. CDR1 and CDR2 from the germline V gene are WSHSY and SAAADI. This CDR3 comprises 15 residues.

This chain joins TRBV20-1 and TRBJ2-1, with a tentative D call TRBD2 (5 bases). The CDR3 runs to 11 residues. Germline CDR1 reads DFQATT; CDR2 reads SNEGSKA (reference sequence). The V end was cut by 3 bases, the J end by 9 bases, with 9 bases between. The CDR3 loop is CSARGESEQFF. CDR3 sequence (DNA): TGCAGTGCTAGGGGAGAGAGTGAGCAGTTCTTC.

The chain couples TRBV19 to TRBJ1-1, with D hard to call. Germline values: CDR1 LNHDA, CDR2 SQIVND (reference sequence). The CDR3 is 11 amino acids. Between the trimmed V and J ends, which lost 6 bases and 11 bases, there was a span of 13 bases. DNA of the CDR3: TGTGCCAGTAGACTAGGTCCCTGGGCTTTCTTT. Translation: CASRLGPWAFF. The entire variable domain, with the rest obtained from reference TRBV19 and TRBJ1-1, is as follows: DGGITQSPKYLFRKEGQNVTLSCEQNLNHDAMYWYRQDPGQGLRLIYYSQIVNDFQKGDIAEGYSVSREKKESFPLTVTSAQKNPTAFYLCASRLGPWAFFGQGTRLTVV.

The chain carries TRBV6-5 and TRBJ2-7; possibly TRBD2 for D (5 bases). The CDR3 extends over 14 amino acids. V was pared by 9 bases and J by 7 bases, with 22 bases between. From germline, CDR1 is MNHEY and CDR2 SVGAGI. The CDR3 DNA reads TGTGCCAGGCCTGGGATTGGGGAGAATGGAGAGCAGTACTTC. Translated, it gives CARPGIGENGEQYF.

V is TRBV25-1 and J is TRBJ2-1; 7 bases line up with TRBD1. J gave up 10 bases and V 7 bases, and 13 bases lay outside the gene matches. The CDR3 covers 14 residues. Germline V gene sequence: CDR1 MGHDK, CDR2 SYGVNS. CDR3 amino acids: CASKERTGAAEQFF. CDR3 DNA sequence: TGTGCCAGCAAGGAGCGGACAGGCGCCGCCGAGCAGTTCTTC.

The J gene is TRBJ2-1, the V gene TRBV11-2; 10 bases line up with TRBD2. The CDR3 has 18 residues. V lost 5 bases to trimming and J lost 4 bases; unmatched junction nucleotides: 14. Germline V gives CDR1 SGHAT, CDR2 FQNNGV. CDR3 nucleotide sequence: TGTGCCAGCAGCGCAGCTCTAGCGGGAGATTTATTGTACAATGAGCAGTTCTTC. Its translation: CASSAALAGDLLYNEQFF.